Following are 10 T cell receptor beta chains from one sample sequenced in a study of T-cell reconstitution after alpha-beta-depleted transplantation in children. Unique molecular identifiers featured in how the TCRbeta library was prepared. TCRdb used MiXCR to reprocess the PCR reads, holding one entry per CDR3 protein. Of around 230,000 distinct CDR3 sequences detected, around a sixth appear once; the ten largest clones hold about 41%. The sequenced sample was PBMCs, mostly from graft donor cells, obtained 360 days after TCRalphabeta/CD19-depleted stem cell transplant. These receptors all stem from a male patient between 2 and 10 years old who had a stem cell transplant for acute lymphoblastic leukemia, so the T cells may come from the graft donor.

This clonotype was detected many times. The rearrangement joins TRBV12-3 or TRBV12-4 to TRBJ1-1; perhaps TRBD1 as D (6 bases). This CDR3 has 14 amino acids. Trimming took 4 bases from V and 6 from J, leaving 15 bases between them. CDR3: CASSSRRGVAEAFF. CDR3 bases: TGTGCCAGCAGTTCCCGAAGGGGGGTCGCTGAAGCTTTCTTT.

The V call is TRBV5-1, the J call TRBJ2-3; weak D call: TRBD2 (6 bases). V was cut by 1 base and J by 3 bases, with 12 bases left in between. CDR1 is SGHRS, CDR2 YFSETQ, per germline. CDR3 size: 15 residues. Written as DNA, the CDR3 is TGCGCCAGCAGCTTGTTAGGGAGGAGGACAGATACGCAGTATTTT. Protein sequence: CASSLLGRRTDTQYF.

The sample holds a few counts of this clonotype. This chain uses TRBV4-3 with TRBJ2-6, with D tentatively TRBD2 (7 bases). The V and J ends lost 0 bases and 0 bases respectively, with 12 bases between them. The CDR3 has 18 amino acids. In germline, CDR1 is LGHNA, CDR2 YSLEER. In DNA form, the CDR3 reads TGCGCCAGCAGCCAAGAAGGGGGAGGGAGCTCTGGGGCCAACGTCCTGACTTTC. As protein: CASSQEGGGSSGANVLTF.

This clonotype was counted between two and nine times. The J gene is TRBJ2-7, the V gene TRBV10-3; 10 bases are a match to TRBD1. The germline gives CDR1 ENHRY, CDR2 SYGVKD. Losses at the gene ends were 5 bases for V and 3 bases for J; bases not matched to a gene: 10. This CDR3 comprises 16 residues. The CDR3 reads CAISSEGQGRFYEQYF. The CDR3 DNA reads TGTGCCATCAGTAGCGAGGGACAGGGGAGGTTCTACGAGCAGTACTTC.

Only a few counts were recorded for this clonotype. The genes are TRBV20-1 and TRBJ2-3, with 9 bases fitting TRBD1. Germline V CDR1 and CDR2: DFQATT, SNEGSKA (reference sequence). Trimming removed 7 bases from V and 3 bases from J; junction bases left unmatched: 8. This CDR3 has 14 residues. The CDR3 protein is CSVKRQGVTDTQYF. The CDR3 nucleotides read TGCAGTGTCAAGAGACAGGGGGTGACAGATACGCAGTATTTT.

This chain uses TRBV27 with TRBJ1-5; tentative D call: TRBD1 (5 bases). The CDR3 is 15 residues long. Between the trimmed V and J ends, which lost 4 bases and 5 bases, there was a span of 15 bases. Germline-derived CDR1 and CDR2 are MNHEY and SMNVEV (reference sequence). As DNA, the CDR3 is TGTGCCAGCAGTTCCCGCGGGGGGTACGATCAGCCCCAGCATTTT. Amino acids: CASSSRGGYDQPQHF.

This clonotype showed up just a few times. The rearrangement joins TRBV10-1 to TRBJ1-1; unclear D gene. Trimming removed 8 bases at V and 8 bases at J, with 21 bases between. This CDR3 region has 14 residues. Germline loops: CDR1 WNHNN, CDR2 SYGVQD (reference sequence). DNA of the CDR3: TGCGCCAGCGTGCGGGGTGGGCAGGTTAGAGAAGCTTTCTTT. The encoded protein is CASVRGGQVREAFF.

The rearrangement uses TRBV5-1 and TRBJ2-1; D is ambiguous. This CDR3 is 16 amino acids long. Germline V CDR1 and CDR2: SGHRS, YFSETQ. Trimming removed 0 bases at V and 0 bases at J, with 10 bases between. CDR3 in amino acids: CASSLEVRSSYNEQFF. CDR3 DNA sequence: TGCGCCAGCAGCTTGGAGGTCCGGAGCTCCTACAATGAGCAGTTCTTC.

This clonotype was seen a handful of times. The chain combines TRBV12-3 or TRBV12-4 with TRBJ1-2; D gene ambiguous. This CDR3 has 12 residues. Trimming removed 3 bases from V and 2 bases from J, with 4 bases in between. The CDR3 region is CASSFSNYGYTF. CDR3 DNA: TGTGCCAGCAGTTTCTCCAACTATGGCTACACCTTC.

This clonotype was observed many times. The rearrangement links TRBV20-1 to TRBJ1-5, with D unclear. The CDR3 has 14 residues. The germline CDR1 and CDR2 sequences are DFQATT and SNEGSKA (reference sequence). V shed 0 bases and J shed 6 bases, with 12 bases lying between them. The CDR3 nucleotides are TGCAGTGCTAGAGACCATACAAAAACTCAGCCCCAGCATTTT. Amino acid sequence: CSARDHTKTQPQHF.